Reported below is one TCR beta chain. Its antigen is still unknown. The sample holds no much larger clone one base away, and base qualities are not on file. In total, about 650 healthy bone marrow donors made up the cohort. All cohort members were sampled while nominally healthy, although unrecorded immune exposures were likely present. The donor was CMV seropositive and was included in the group of 250 to 350 seropositive cohort members. Each donor provided a peripheral blood sample, and peripheral blood mononuclear cells were used for TCR beta sequencing. The Qiagen DNeasy Blood Extraction Kit was used to extract genomic DNA from the blood cell samples. From cysteine to phenylalanine, the CDR3 is 14 amino acids long. The retained sequence is limited to the CDR3, 42 bases, with the frame set at the first base. Taken from the germline V gene, the CDR1 and CDR2 loops are LGHNA and YSLEER. V and J are trimmed by 4 bases and 6 bases, and the gene matches miss 6 bases of the junction.

The method was the immunoSEQ multiplex PCR assay. The multiplex PCR relied on a mix of 60 forward primers for TCR Vbeta segments and 13 reverse primers for TCR Jbeta segments. Amplification of the CDR3 region of rearranged TCR beta genes was performed with a multiplex PCR assay on genomic DNA. Amplified TCR beta libraries were sequenced as 87-base-pair reads on the Illumina HiSeq System. Per the original workflow: In a later analysis, tens of millions of unique TCR beta chains were counted across the 500 to 700 repertoires, and some 10 million of these chains were shared by at least two donors. A nearest-neighbor algorithm error-corrected the raw reads and collapsed the reads into unique sequences, merging closely related sequences to remove PCR and sequencing errors. To assign V, D and J gene segments, CDR3 sequences were aligned to IMGT reference sequences. Each retained sequence needed at least a six-nucleotide match to both a V gene segment and a J gene segment. A rearrangement was called productive if the CDR3 had no stop codons and remained in frame with V and J, and every other rearrangement was called non-productive. CDR3 was defined according to IMGT convention as the region running from the second conserved V-encoded cysteine to the conserved J-encoded phenylalanine. The earlier analysis of about 640 of the donors excluded any sequence lacking an unambiguous match to a single V gene segment. In an earlier analysis of 587 of the donors, a V segment was called functional when productive rearrangements were above 56.7%, and segregating when the standard deviation between donors exceeded 5%. A statistical classification framework was developed to diagnose cytomegalovirus status using the catalog of TCR beta chain sequences. In a later analysis, TCR nucleotide sequences were compared against IMGT/GENE-DB human TR gene sequences so that V and J genes could be assigned. The TCRdist pipeline was used in a later analysis to assign CDR3 sequences and most-parsimonious VDJ recombination scenarios. In a later analysis, every TCR beta chain was defined by the combination of its CDR3 amino acid sequence and its V-gene family, and reads without a unique V-gene family were dropped. A later analysis removed 500 to 650 highly shared, low-generation-probability nucleotide sequences to deal with suspected cross-contamination and a sequencing artifact. In a later analysis, a clonal expansion index was calculated for each public chain from normalized within-repertoire ranks of inferred template counts. Generation probabilities in a later analysis came from a VDJ recombination model fitted to out-of-frame rearrangements, and those results were checked against IGoR. In a later analysis, hypergeometric tests were used to score TCR-TCR, TCR-HLA and TCR-CMV co-occurrence, with a repertoire-size bias correction applied to TCR pairs. To estimate false discovery rates, a later analysis permuted the HLA or CMV assignments 20 times. In a later analysis, co-occurring TCRs were grouped using DBSCAN, and TCRdist sequence similarity was added for clustering within HLA-allele-positive subsets. Co-occurrence clustering excluded repertoires with fewer than 30,000 or more than 120,000 public chains, plus five with anomalous nucleotide sharing. This is the immuneACCESS table as TCRdb keeps it, with only in-frame sequences that have V and J called. A part of the clones is gone; compared with another copy, unresolved V genes explain less than half, and the rest is unexplained. V, J and clone size reflect that table, while D and trimming were determined from the DNA. The sample includes over 250,000 clones, with roughly 85% observed a single time. The ten largest clones add up to 4% of the sample.

These data belong to a study of cytomegalovirus exposure and HLA in healthy donors (dated by TCRdb to 2016 to 2017). Looking at the study overall: In an earlier analysis of around 540 of the donors, 250 to 300 Gb of sequence data and 90 million to 120 million unique TCR beta sequences from 150 million to 200 million T cells were reported. Approximately 300 gigabases of sequencing data and approximately 80 million unique TCR sequences were included in an early release covering about 620 HLA-typed donors. The genetic ancestry cluster associated with self-reported Caucasian donors included roughly four fifths of the approximately 400 genotyped donors. The study was designed to test whether signatures of past pathogen exposure could be identified by cataloging public T cell receptors. The study used immunosequencing to profile the T cell repertoires of approximately 630 subjects and linked those repertoires to cytomegalovirus serostatus. Besides the first cohort of approximately 670 subjects, a separate validation cohort made up of about 120 different subjects was used. To predict cytomegalovirus infection status, the study combined high-throughput TCR immunosequencing, statistical association of individual TCRs with disease status, and machine learning. To study patterns of TCR occurrence, a later analysis re-analyzed previously published TCR beta repertoires from 600 to 750 donors and added high-resolution HLA genotyping. The later analysis used no new phenotypic data to find candidate immune exposures, relying instead on TCR beta sequences and their occurrence across donors. An earlier analysis of several hundred of the donors applied high-throughput TCR beta sequencing to assess whether each TCR beta V gene segment acted as functional or pseudogenic. Donor age, sex, ethnicity and CMV serostatus were compiled together with the repertoire data. A later genetic analysis took genome-wide SNP genotypes for about 65% of the roughly 670 donors and used that subset as a discovery cohort. Every repertoire in the discovery cohort had been generated on one and the same sequencing platform. Both class I and class II loci were covered by HLA typing, at four-digit resolution. Typing coverage differed by locus: A, B, C, DRB1 and DQB1 were typed in about 620-630 donors, DQA1 in 522, DPA1 in nearly 610, and DPB1 in just under 490. A few DR-DQ haplotypes were treated as single units for association and clustering because of strong linkage in the cohort. Among around 400 genotyped donors of the cohort, an average of around 250,000 unique TCR beta nucleotide sequences was sequenced per donor, of which about 19% were non-productive. Study-level results and caveats: Most CMV-associated TCR beta chains appeared to be HLA-restricted in a later analysis, and the HLA associations seemed to be driven largely by CMV exposure. In an earlier analysis of approximately 590 of the donors, most TCR beta V segments appeared in productive rearrangements about 87% or about 30% of the time, broadly matching IMGT annotations. For the cohort, immune exposure information was limited to CMV serostatus. The study gave a list of more than 150 TCR beta chains associated with cytomegalovirus. In a later analysis, HLA-associated TCR beta chains were found to be more clonally expanded and to have lower generation probabilities than equally common non-associated chains. This cohort had only TCR beta chains sequenced, and the lack of alpha or paired-chain data limited which features could be detected. A cluster of highly shared sequence variants was judged likely to represent a technical artifact of the sequencing pipeline. Cytomegalovirus status was reported to be diagnosed by the classifier with high specificity and sensitivity in both the original and validation cohorts. Because HLA typing was unavailable for some donors at each locus, only the typed subset was used in association tests. Specific HLA alleles were associated with 16,951 TCR beta sequences at a false discovery rate of 0.05 in a later analysis. It was suggested by the authors that the approach could potentially be generalized to other disease states and immunological phenotypes. A later genetic analysis reported fewer N-insertions in productive TCRs among donors in an Asian-associated ancestry cluster than the roughly 690-donor mean. Three of the identified cytomegalovirus-associated TCR beta chains were confirmed in vitro to be specific for cytomegalovirus antigens. Presence/absence analyses assumed roughly uniform sequencing depth across donors, an assumption that may not hold. A later analysis reported that several top co-occurrence clusters appeared linked to parvovirus B19, influenza, CMV and Epstein-Barr virus. A further reported finding was that TCR beta sequences accurately predicted the HLA-A and HLA-B alleles for most subjects in the first cohort. Linkage disequilibrium might explain the correlated functional status among segregating V segments, but an unknown experimental factor could not be excluded. Some IMGT-functional V segments, including TRBV6-2 and TRBV6-3, could not be distinguished by the 87-base-pair reads and were therefore excluded. In a later analysis, TCR association rates were found to vary across HLA loci, with the most associated TCRs seen for DRB1 alleles and the fewest for HLA-C alleles. Most TCR sequences were observed very rarely across donors, whereas some public TCRs were present in many individuals. A later genetic analysis associated a missense DCLRE1C variant with V-gene and J-gene trimming of TCR beta chains, and an independent cohort replicated the association. Assigning TCR associations to individual alleles was difficult when HLA alleles, especially DR and DQ, strongly co-occurred. Over 15 rarely observed V segments, including chromosome 9 orphons, were excluded from the earlier analysis of several hundred of the donors because counts were too low.

Material for sequencing was PBMCs. This receptor chain uses TRBV4-3 and TRBJ2-7, and TRBD2 aligns with 10 junction nucleotides. The TCR was taken from a man in his forties in good health and CMV-seropositive. The CDR3 corresponds to CASSPASGRGEQYF. Here is the DNA: TGCGCCAGCAGCCCGGCTAGCGGGAGAGGCGAGCAGTACTTC.